Below are 22 T cell receptor beta chains sequenced from a single sample in a study of CD8 T cell repertoires and HIV-1 epitope variants. Clones were sequenced by immunoSEQ multiplex PCR, and TCRdb holds only the in-frame ones, with some missing. The sample includes roughly 100,000 clones, over 70% seen only once; the top ten take roughly 26%. Sequences were obtained from uncultured baseline CD8+ T cells from peripheral blood mononuclear cells (PBMCs). These receptors came from a male donor with HIV.

This clone has more than one count but fewer than ten. The rearrangement uses TRBV5-1 and TRBJ1-1; a weak D match, TRBD1 (5 bases). V was pared by 1 base and J by 1 base, with 8 bases between. This CDR3 comprises 14 residues. Germline CDR1 and CDR2: SGHRS and YFSETQ. CDR3 region: CASSLQGANTEAFF. DNA for the CDR3: TGCGCCAGCAGCTTGCAGGGCGCGAACACTGAAGCTTTCTTT.

This clone has more than one count but fewer than ten. The chain joins TRBV10-1 to TRBJ2-7; 8 positions match TRBD1. CDR3 length: 13 residues. J lost 3 bases, V lost 6 bases, and 4 bases had no gene match. CDR1 and CDR2 from the germline V gene are WNHNN and SYGVQD (reference sequence). Written as DNA, the CDR3 is TGCGCCAGCAGATCCGGGACAGGCTACGAGCAGTACTTC. Its translation is CASRSGTGYEQYF.

In this sample, this clone turned up a few times. The chain uses TRBV2 and TRBJ2-5, with D hard to call. This CDR3 has 11 residues. CDR1 is SNHLY and CDR2 is FYNNEI in the germline V gene. Trimming took 2 bases from V and 4 from J, leaving 2 bases between them. CDR3 in amino acids: CASSEIETQYF. CDR3 nucleotide sequence: TGTGCCAGCAGTGAAATAGAGACCCAGTACTTC.

This clone came up once. The gene calls are TRBV12-5 and TRBJ1-1; the D gene is possibly TRBD1 (5 bases). CDR1 and CDR2 (germline): LGHNT, FRNRAP. The CDR3 covers 16 residues. V was pared by 0 bases and J by 4 bases, with 15 bases between. The CDR3 nucleotides are TGTGCTAGTGGTTTGGTAGGGACGCAAAAGCCCACTGAAGCTTTCTTT. It encodes CASGLVGTQKPTEAFF.

The chain links TRBV20-1 to TRBJ2-1; D remains ambiguous. The CDR3 is 11 amino acids. Per the germline V gene, CDR1 is DFQATT and CDR2 is SNEGSKA (reference sequence). The V end was cut by 7 bases, the J end by 15 bases, with 19 bases between. In nucleotides, the CDR3 is TGCAGTGTTCGGGTCCCAGCTGTTTCGTTCTTC. This codes for CSVRVPAVSFF.

This clone was counted between two and nine times. The chain recombines TRBV6-1 with TRBJ2-5, with 8 positions matching TRBD1. V dropped 3 bases and J dropped 5; count of bases not matched to a gene: 2. CDR1 is MNHNS, CDR2 SASEGT, per germline. CDR3 length equals 13 residues. The CDR3 protein is CASSEDRAETQYF. Written as DNA, the CDR3 is TGTGCCAGCAGTGAGGACAGGGCGGAGACCCAGTACTTC.

V and J are TRBV19 and TRBJ2-1; D is possibly TRBD1 or TRBD2 (5 bases each). CDR1 is LNHDA, CDR2 SQIVND, per germline (reference sequence). This CDR3 contains 14 residues. Trimming pared 5 bases from V and 3 bases from J, leaving 11 bases between. This CDR3 is CASSGGGGYNEQFF. CDR3 in DNA: TGTGCCAGTAGTGGGGGTGGAGGCTACAATGAGCAGTTCTTC.

This clone was recorded once. The rearrangement links TRBV9 to TRBJ2-2; D not resolved. V gave up 2 bases and J gave up 1 base, with 9 bases separating them. The germline V gene has CDR1 SGDLS and CDR2 YYNGEE. This CDR3 has 15 amino acids. This chain's CDR3 is CASSVLGQNTGELFF. In DNA, the CDR3 is TGTGCCAGCAGCGTCCTAGGGCAGAACACCGGGGAGCTGTTTTTT. Full variable domain (outside the CDR3, taken from reference TRBV9 and TRBJ2-2): DSGVTQTPKHLITATGQRVTLRCSPRSGDLSVYWYQQSLDQGLQFLIQYYNGEERAKGNILERFSAQQFPDLHSELNLSSLELGDSALYFCASSVLGQNTGELFFGEGSRLTVL.

The chain links TRBV10-3 to TRBJ1-2; no clear D gene. Germline V gives CDR1 ENHRY, CDR2 SYGVKD. The CDR3 sequence is 13 residues long. V was pared by 10 bases and J by 0 bases, with 12 bases between. CDR3 in amino acids: CASSDGSNYGYTF. The CDR3 DNA follows: TGTGCCAGCTCGGACGGATCTAACTATGGCTACACCTTC.

The chain couples TRBV10-3 to TRBJ2-3; the match to TRBD1 covers 9 bases. Germline CDR1 ENHRY, CDR2 SYGVKD. The CDR3 runs to 19 residues. V lost 2 bases to trimming and J lost 3 bases; unmatched junction nucleotides: 15. Written as DNA, the CDR3 is TGTGCCATCAGTGAGCCTCTCTACTGGGGGGACAGGGCAACAGATACGCAGTATTTT. Its translation is CAISEPLYWGDRATDTQYF.

The chain employs TRBV5-1 and TRBJ2-3, with a weak D call TRBD2 (6 bases). V lost 0 bases and J 2 bases, leaving 16 bases between the germline ends. CDR3 length equals 17 residues. Germline values: CDR1 SGHRS, CDR2 YFSETQ. The CDR3 here is CASSLGFGREDTDTQYF. CDR3 coding DNA: TGCGCCAGCAGCTTGGGGTTCGGGCGGGAAGACACAGATACGCAGTATTTT.

This clone was seen just once. The J gene is TRBJ1-1, the V gene TRBV30; D may be TRBD1 (6 bases). CDR1 GTSNPN and CDR2 SVGIG come from the germline V gene (reference sequence). The V and J ends lost 8 bases and 1 base respectively, with 11 bases between them. The CDR3 loop spans 12 amino acids. The CDR3 loop is CARWDTNTEAFF. In DNA, the CDR3 is TGTGCCCGATGGGACACGAACACTGAAGCTTTCTTT.

The V and J genes are TRBV7-9 and TRBJ2-1, with D unclear. V shed 5 bases and J shed 8 bases, with 16 bases lying between them. This CDR3 spans 14 amino acids. CDR1 SEHNR and CDR2 FQNEAQ come from the germline V gene (reference sequence). CDR3 loop: CASSPQRPGDEQFF. As DNA, the CDR3 is TGTGCCAGCAGCCCTCAACGCCCTGGGGATGAGCAGTTCTTC.

The chain uses TRBV5-6 and TRBJ2-7, with a tentative D call TRBD2 (6 bases). Germline assignment: CDR1 SGHDT and CDR2 YYEEEE. The CDR3 length is 14 residues. Trimming stripped 4 bases from V and 3 bases from J, with 14 bases between. The CDR3 region is CASSPEGNLYEQYF. The CDR3 bases are TGTGCCAGCAGCCCGGAGGGGAATCTCTACGAGCAGTACTTC. The whole variable domain, filled in from reference TRBV5-6 and TRBJ2-7, reads DAGVTQSPTHLIKTRGQQVTLRCSPKSGHDTVSWYQQALGQGPQFIFQYYEEEERQRGNFPDRFSGHQFPNYSSELNVNALLLGDSALYLCASSPEGNLYEQYFGPGTRLTVT.

V gene TRBV6-6 combines with J gene TRBJ1-5; no definite D call. Trimming took off 0 bases at V and 5 bases at J, with 5 bases between the two ends. The CDR3 has 13 amino acids. Germline V gene lookup returns CDR1 MNHNY and CDR2 SVGAGI (reference sequence). CDR3 bases: TGTGCCAGCAGTTACTCTACCTATCAGCCCCAGCATTTT. Translated, it gives CASSYSTYQPQHF.

The V gene is TRBV27, the J gene TRBJ2-7; no clear D gene. The V and J ends lost 10 bases and 3 bases respectively, with 19 bases between them. The CDR3 length is 14 residues. CDR1 MNHEY and CDR2 SMNVEV come from the germline V gene (reference sequence). The CDR3 DNA reads TGTGCCAACACCCCCACGGCCTACGGCTACGAGCAGTACTTC. It encodes CANTPTAYGYEQYF.

This clone was recorded a few times. Additional DNA sequences in this sample encode the identical CDR3. V usage is TRBV28 and J usage is TRBJ2-3; D gene ambiguous. The CDR3 is 15 amino acids. Germline V gene lookup returns CDR1 MDHEN and CDR2 SYDVKM. The V end lost 4 bases, the J end lost 0 bases, and 11 bases lay between the germline ends. The CDR3 nucleotides are TGTGCCAGCAGTTCGGGCCTTACTAGCACAGATACGCAGTATTTT. Translating gives CASSSGLTSTDTQYF. Based on the CDR3 plus reference TRBV28 and TRBJ2-3, the full variable domain is DVKVTQSSRYLVKRTGEKVFLECVQDMDHENMFWYRQDPGLGLRLIYFSYDVKMKEKGDIPEGYSVSREKKERFSLILESASTNQTSMYLCASSSGLTSTDTQYFGPGTRLTVL.

This clone has a handful of counts. J is TRBJ1-2 and V is TRBV12-2; TRBD1 is the table's D call and was not checked against the DNA. TRBV12-2 is reported as a pseudogene. The length of the CDR3 is 15 residues. The DNA of the CDR3 is TGTGCAAGTCGCTCCGGGACAGGGACCATCTATGGCTACACCTTC. Translation gives CASRSGTGTIYGYTF.

This clone appeared a single time. The chain employs TRBV6-6 and TRBJ2-3; TRBD2 aligns across 13 bases. This CDR3 contains 15 residues. CDR1 is MNHNY, CDR2 SVGAGI, per germline (reference sequence). Trimming at V came to 7 bases and at J to 4 bases, leaving 5 bases not matched to a gene. The CDR3 region has the DNA TGTGCCAGCATCACTAGCGGGGGGGCCCCAGATACGCAGTATTTT. Translation gives CASITSGGAPDTQYF.

This clone was seen a handful of times. The chain employs TRBV7-9 and TRBJ2-2, with TRBD2 matching 9 bases. With V trimmed by 6 bases and J by 6 bases, 8 bases remained unmatched. Germline CDR1 and CDR2: SEHNR and FQNEAQ (reference sequence). This CDR3 spans 15 amino acids. In DNA form, the CDR3 reads TGTGCCAGCAGGCCGGGACTAGCTGCCTCCGGGGAGCTGTTTTTT. This translates into CASRPGLAASGELFF.

The V call is TRBV28, the J call TRBJ1-2, with D perhaps TRBD1 (5 bases). The CDR3 runs 14 residues. V lost 7 bases, J lost 2 bases, and 14 bases lay in between. Looked up from germline, CDR1 is MDHEN and CDR2 is SYDVKM. For the CDR3, the DNA is TGTGCCAGCACACCGGGGACTCAGAACTATGGCTACACCTTC. It specifies CASTPGTQNYGYTF.

This chain joins TRBV6-4 and TRBJ2-3; 9 nucleotides agree with TRBD2. V was pared by 8 bases and J by 1 base, with 4 bases of the junction left unmatched. This CDR3 has 14 residues. Germline loops: CDR1 MRHNA, CDR2 SNTAGT. DNA of the CDR3: TGTGCCAGCGCCGCGGGGGGGGGCACAGATACGCAGTATTTT. Translated: CASAAGGGTDTQYF.